Listed here are 9 T cell receptor beta chains from one sample, sequenced in a study of OX40 agonist ivuxolimab in advanced cancers. The library relied on the immunoSEQ multiplex PCR assay. Held by TCRdb, this immuneACCESS table contains in-frame sequences only and omits some clones. Under half of the omission traces to an unresolved V gene where checked; the cause of the rest is unknown. The sample includes tens of thousands of clones, with roughly 84% observed a single time. The ten largest make up approximately 8% of the sample. The specimen comprised CD4+ or CD8+ T cells sorted from blood, sampled in a trial of the OX40 agonist ivuxolimab. Receptor source: an adult with an advanced solid tumor such as melanoma, head and neck, liver or kidney cancer.

As to this clone: This clone may be a read error of a much larger clone one base away. The same CDR3 arises from other DNA sequences in this sample as well. This chain connects TRBV25-1 to TRBJ1-2; 7 bases agree with TRBD1. The CDR3 runs 14 residues. The junction had 12 bases not matched to a gene; V was cut back by 6 bases and J by 8 bases. CDR1 and CDR2 (germline): MGHDK, SYGVNS. CDR3 sequence (DNA): TGTGCCAGCAGGGGAGACAGGGTTGGCTACGGCTACACCTTC. This translates into CASRGDRVGYGYTF.

CDR3 loop: CASSPTTGGGQPQHF. CDR3 bases: TGTGCCAGCAGTCCGACGACAGGGGGCGGTCAGCCCCAGCATTTT. This sequence joins TRBV27 and TRBJ1-5; TRBD1 aligns across 10 bases. The J segment lost 6 bases and the V segment lost 5 bases, leaving 7 bases of the junction unmatched. The CDR3 is made up of 15 amino acids. Germline loops: CDR1 MNHEY, CDR2 SMNVEV (reference sequence).

The chain recombines TRBV5-1 with TRBJ1-1; D remains unclear. The length of the CDR3 is 13 residues. Per the germline V gene, CDR1 is SGHRS and CDR2 is YFSETQ. Trimming stripped 4 bases from V and 5 bases from J, with 12 bases between. CDR3: CASSMSMETEAFF. The CDR3 DNA follows: TGCGCCAGCAGCATGAGCATGGAGACTGAAGCTTTCTTT.

V gene TRBV5-1 combines with J gene TRBJ2-7, with TRBD1 matching 9 bases. Germline trimming cut 4 bases from V and 5 bases from J; bases unmatched to any gene: 10. This CDR3 has 15 residues. CDR1 is SGHRS and CDR2 is YFSETQ in the germline V gene. The CDR3 nucleotides are TGCGCCAGCAGCAAACCCGGACAGGGGTTCAACGAGCAGTACTTC. Translation: CASSKPGQGFNEQYF.

This chain joins TRBV18 and TRBJ2-3; weak D call: TRBD2 (5 bases). Germline values: CDR1 KGHSH, CDR2 LQKENI. The CDR3 consists of 15 residues. Trimming pared 0 bases from V and 3 bases from J, leaving 10 bases between. This CDR3 is CASSPPITGTDTQYF. In nucleotides, the CDR3 is TGTGCCAGCTCACCACCCATAACGGGGACAGATACGCAGTATTTT.

The chain carries TRBV27 and TRBJ1-5; maybe TRBD1 (6 bases). The germline V and J ends were trimmed by 5 bases and 9 bases, with 17 bases remaining between them. CDR3 length equals 14 residues. Germline CDR1 and CDR2: MNHEY and SMNVEV (reference sequence). Here the CDR3 reads CASSPETGWRPQHF. The CDR3 coding sequence is TGTGCCAGCAGTCCAGAGACAGGTTGGCGGCCCCAGCATTTT.

This clone was observed once. The J gene is TRBJ1-4, the V gene TRBV19; the D is unclear. Germline loops: CDR1 LNHDA, CDR2 SQIVND (reference sequence). The germline V and J ends were trimmed by 6 bases and 0 bases, with 20 bases remaining between them. CDR3 length: 18 residues. The CDR3 nucleotides are TGTGCCAGTAGGATGATATACGGACTTGGAGCAACTAATGAAAAACTGTTTTTT. It specifies CASRMIYGLGATNEKLFF.

The rearrangement links TRBV7-2 to TRBJ2-3; tentative D call: TRBD2 (7 bases). There are 15 residues in the CDR3. From germline, CDR1 is SGHTA and CDR2 FQGNSA. Between the trimmed V and J ends, which lost 2 bases and 6 bases, there was a span of 15 bases. The CDR3 nucleotides are TGTGCCAGCAGCTTATTGCGTTCGGGGGGCGATACGCAGTATTTT. Protein product: CASSLLRSGGDTQYF.

In the case of this clone: The sample has other DNA sequences that encode this CDR3 too. V usage is TRBV5-1 and J usage is TRBJ2-6; D is ambiguous. Germline V gene lookup returns CDR1 SGHRS and CDR2 YFSETQ. V was clipped by 0 bases and J by 4 bases, with 8 bases between them. The CDR3 is 15 residues long. The DNA for the CDR3 is TGCGCCAGCAGCTTGGCGGCTTCCGGGGCCAACGTCCTGACTTTC. Amino acids: CASSLAASGANVLTF.